The 22 T cell receptor beta chains given below trace back to one sample, sequenced in a study of human T cells and chemical hapten exposure. TCRdb reprocessed the RACE reads with MiXCR, giving one entry per CDR3 protein. This sample has around 42,000 distinct CDR3 sequences, with 9.5% to 15% found just once. Time point of the sample: pre-sensitization, week 0. As for treatment: therapeutic diphenylcyclopropenone sensitization with weekly scalp DPC. Sequencing was performed on whole blood, taken in connection with sensitization to the hapten diphenylcyclopropenone (DPC). The source is a woman in her 30s with alopecia areata. Some clones in this sample may be carry-over from other donors' samples.

In its sample, this clonotype was seen a few times. The chain joins TRBV29-1 to TRBJ2-5; D may correspond to TRBD1 or TRBD2 (5 bases each). The CDR3 sequence is 13 residues long. V gave up 8 bases and J gave up 7 bases, with 20 bases separating them. From germline, CDR1 is SQVTM and CDR2 ANQGSEA. The CDR3: CSPRGDFGGTQYF. In nucleotides, the CDR3 is TGCAGCCCTAGGGGAGACTTTGGAGGGACCCAGTACTTC.

This clonotype was seen only a few times. The chain employs TRBV18 and TRBJ2-5; no definite D call. Per the germline V gene, CDR1 is KGHSH and CDR2 is LQKENI. Deletions cut 2 bases from V and 5 bases from J, with 6 bases between. This CDR3 has 12 amino acids. The CDR3 nucleotides read TGTGCCAGCTCACCAGGAAGGGAGACCCAGTACTTC. Translating gives CASSPGRETQYF.

The chain recombines TRBV7-2 with TRBJ2-1, with TRBD2 as a possible D gene (5 bases). V was trimmed by 4 bases and J by 0 bases, leaving 16 bases between them. The CDR3 totals 17 residues. CDR1 SGHTA and CDR2 FQGNSA come from the germline V gene. The CDR3 region has the DNA TGTGCCAGCAGCTCTCTGCCTAGCCGGAGCTCCTACAATGAGCAGTTCTTC. Protein: CASSSLPSRSSYNEQFF.

This clonotype was seen many times. V is TRBV4-3 and J is TRBJ2-5, with D tentatively TRBD2 (6 bases). V lost 1 base to trimming and J lost 5 bases, with 11 bases between them. Germline V gene sequence: CDR1 LGHNA, CDR2 YSLEER. This CDR3 contains 14 residues. CDR3 in amino acids: CASSQGLVRETQYF. Written as DNA, the CDR3 is TGCGCCAGCAGCCAAGGACTAGTGAGGGAGACCCAGTACTTC.

The V gene is TRBV19, the J gene TRBJ1-2; tentatively, D is TRBD1 (6 bases). Germline CDR1 reads LNHDA; CDR2 reads SQIVND (reference sequence). The V end lost 5 bases, the J end lost 3 bases, and 10 bases lay between the germline ends. The CDR3 sequence is 13 residues long. CDR3 sequence: CASSFAGDYGYTF. In DNA form, the CDR3 reads TGTGCCAGTAGTTTCGCAGGGGACTATGGCTACACCTTC.

This clonotype was counted only a few times. The rearrangement joins TRBV7-6 to TRBJ1-5; D ambiguous. The CDR3 extends over 15 amino acids. Trimming cost V 3 bases and J 1 base, with 10 bases left between them. The V gene's germline CDR1 is SGHVS and CDR2 FNYEAQ. The CDR3 sequence: CASSFQEGSNQPQHF. The CDR3 DNA sequence: TGTGCCAGCAGCTTTCAGGAGGGAAGCAATCAGCCCCAGCATTTT.

Many counts were recorded for this clonotype. The chain carries TRBV18 and TRBJ2-1, with D uncertain. Trimming shortened V by 2 bases and J by 4 bases, and 6 bases separated the two germline ends. Germline CDR1 and CDR2: KGHSH and LQKENI. The CDR3 extends over 13 amino acids. The CDR3 loop is CASSPSEYNEQFF. The CDR3, as DNA: TGTGCCAGCTCACCATCCGAATACAATGAGCAGTTCTTC. Filled out from reference TRBV18 and TRBJ2-1, the complete variable domain reads NAGVMQNPRHLVRRRGQEARLRCSPMKGHSHVYWYRQLPEEGLKFMVYLQKENIIDESGMPKERFSAEFPKEGPSILRIQQVVRGDSAAYFCASSPSEYNEQFFGPGTRLTVL.

The chain is built from TRBV7-9 and TRBJ2-2; D is uncertain. This CDR3 contains 14 residues. Trimming pared 5 bases from V and 4 bases from J, leaving 11 bases between. CDR1 and CDR2 from the germline V gene are SEHNR and FQNEAQ (reference sequence). CDR3 sequence reads: CASSQDWGTGELFF. The CDR3 DNA reads as TGTGCCAGCAGCCAGGATTGGGGCACCGGGGAGCTGTTTTTT.

The table lists this clonotype with a few counts. The chain links TRBV7-8 to TRBJ2-3; D unresolved. Deletions cut 0 bases from V and 8 bases from J, with 6 bases between. Germline values: CDR1 SGHVS, CDR2 FQNEAQ. The CDR3 is 12 residues long. The CDR3 DNA is TGTGCCAGCAGCTTAGCGGACCTTACGCAGTATTTT. As protein: CASSLADLTQYF.

Concerning this clonotype: A much larger clone is a single base away; this may be a read error. Because it lacks the conserved phenylalanine or tryptophan at the end, this CDR3 is likely a read error. The V call is TRBV7-6, the J call TRBJ1-3; no reliable D call. There are 16 residues in the CDR3. V was cut by 10 bases and J by 0 bases, with 19 bases left in between. From germline, CDR1 is SGHVS and CDR2 FNYEAQ. The CDR3 reads CATTFGPEFSGNTIYS. The CDR3 nucleotides are TGTGCCACCACCTTCGGACCCGAGTTCTCTGGAAACACCATATATTCT.

In this sample, this clonotype turned up many times. The J gene is TRBJ2-7, the V gene TRBV20-1; 7 positions agree with TRBD1. The CDR3 has 14 residues. The germline V gene has CDR1 DFQATT and CDR2 SNEGSKA (reference sequence). Trimming at V came to 0 bases and at J to 3 bases, leaving 5 bases not matched to a gene. The CDR3 bases are TGCAGTGCTAGAGATGGGACAGAATACTACGAGCAGTACTTC. This encodes CSARDGTEYYEQYF.

Ten or more counts support this clonotype. The genes are TRBV9 and TRBJ2-1; 12 bases are a match to TRBD2. J gave up 6 bases and V 2 bases, and 3 bases lay outside the gene matches. There are 15 residues in the CDR3. Germline-derived CDR1 and CDR2 are SGDLS and YYNGEE. The DNA for the CDR3 is TGTGCCAGCAGCGTCCTAGCGGGAGGGCTCAATGAGCAGTTCTTC. Protein: CASSVLAGGLNEQFF. Complete variable domain (other parts from reference TRBV9 and TRBJ2-1): DSGVTQTPKHLITATGQRVTLRCSPRSGDLSVYWYQQSLDQGLQFLIQYYNGEERAKGNILERFSAQQFPDLHSELNLSSLELGDSALYFCASSVLAGGLNEQFFGPGTRLTVL.

This chain links TRBV11-3 with TRBJ2-3; D gene unclear. V shed 4 bases and J shed 2 bases, with 7 bases lying between them. The germline CDR1 and CDR2 sequences are SGHNT and YENEEA. This CDR3 is 13 amino acids long. CDR3 region: CASSSAVTDTQYF. As DNA, the CDR3 is TGTGCCAGCAGCTCGGCGGTCACAGATACGCAGTATTTT.

The rearrangement joins TRBV5-1 to TRBJ2-7; no clear D gene. The V end was cut by 0 bases, the J end by 4 bases, with 14 bases between. The CDR3 spans 15 residues. Germline V gene sequence: CDR1 SGHRS, CDR2 YFSETQ. CDR3 in amino acids: CASSLASGGAYEQYF. The CDR3, as DNA: TGCGCCAGCAGCTTGGCCTCGGGCGGAGCGTACGAGCAGTACTTC.

The V and J genes are TRBV29-1 and TRBJ2-3, with D hard to call. With 4 bases removed from V and 5 bases from J, the gap between germline ends came to 7 bases. The CDR3 is 11 residues long. Germline V gene sequence: CDR1 SQVTM, CDR2 ANQGSEA. CDR3 DNA: TGCAGCGTTGGACATGGAGATACGCAGTATTTT. Protein sequence: CSVGHGDTQYF.

The V call is TRBV5-1, the J call TRBJ1-2; 9 bases are a match to TRBD1. Germline loops: CDR1 SGHRS, CDR2 YFSETQ. V shed 4 bases, J shed 7 bases, and the junction held 11 bases outside the gene matches. CDR3 length: 15 residues. In nucleotides, the CDR3 is TGCGCCAGCAGCCCGAGGACAGGGGAGGAAGTTGGCTACACCTTC. Amino acids: CASSPRTGEEVGYTF.

This chain links TRBV7-2 with TRBJ2-5; D is uncertain. The V end lost 1 base, the J end lost 1 base, and 13 bases lay between the germline ends. CDR3 length: 16 residues. The germline gives CDR1 SGHTA, CDR2 FQGNSA. The chain's CDR3 is CASSLGSARSQETQYF. CDR3 DNA sequence: TGTGCCAGCAGCTTAGGGTCGGCGCGGAGCCAAGAGACCCAGTACTTC.

This clonotype has just a few counts. The chain carries TRBV18 and TRBJ2-2; no clear D gene. Germline values: CDR1 KGHSH, CDR2 LQKENI. The CDR3 loop spans 15 amino acids. V was shortened by 3 bases and J by 9 bases, with 17 bases between the two germline ends. For the CDR3, the DNA is TGTGCCAGCTCACCTCTAACGGACGGATTCAGGGAGCTGTTTTTT. This codes for CASSPLTDGFRELFF.

About this clonotype: It may be a read error: a sequence one base away is much more abundant. This chain connects TRBV10-2 to TRBJ2-1; D may be TRBD1 (6 bases). CDR1 is WSHSY and CDR2 is SAAADI in the germline V gene. This CDR3 has 16 residues. The V end was cut by 8 bases, the J end by 4 bases, with 21 bases between. This chain's CDR3 is CASSGSRTAGYNEQFF. The CDR3 nucleotides read TGCGCCAGCTCGGGATCCAGGACAGCCGGATACAATGAGCAGTTCTTC.

This clonotype appeared many times. This chain uses TRBV4-3 with TRBJ2-5; a weak D match, TRBD2 (6 bases). The CDR3 runs to 17 residues. Germline-derived CDR1 and CDR2 are LGHNA and YSLEER. The V end lost 0 bases, the J end lost 2 bases, and 16 bases lay between the germline ends. The CDR3 DNA is TGCGCCAGCAGCCAAGATCCCCCGGCTAGCGTACAAGAGACCCAGTACTTC. Protein product: CASSQDPPASVQETQYF.

This clonotype has just a few counts. DNA for the CDR3: TGTGCCAGCAGCTCAAAGGGGGTTGAGCAGTTCTTC. As protein: CASSSKGVEQFF. The chain has TRBV11-2 and TRBJ2-1, with D possibly being TRBD1 (6 bases). V was shortened by 4 bases and J by 9 bases, with 10 bases between the two germline ends. Germline CDR1 and CDR2: SGHAT and FQNNGV. The CDR3 covers 12 residues.

This clonotype has at least ten counts. The chain carries TRBV29-1 and TRBJ1-3; D not certain. V lost 4 bases, J lost 4 bases, and 14 bases lay in between. Looked up from germline, CDR1 is SQVTM and CDR2 is ANQGSEA. This CDR3 region has 14 residues. The CDR3 protein is CSVALPGFGNTIYF. CDR3 DNA sequence: TGCAGCGTTGCTCTCCCGGGCTTCGGAAACACCATATATTTT.